The present T cell receptor (beta chain) was sequenced within a study of beta chain features in type 1 diabetes (dated by TCRdb to 2017 to 2018). Broadly, across the study: Mean age, gender distribution, total cell number and subset yield did not differ between patients and healthy donors. Across all samples, about 110 million sorted cells were examined, and cell number per subset correlated strongly with RNA yield. The study compared TCRB repertoires of sorted circulating CD4+ T cell subsets between recently diagnosed type 1 diabetes patients and matched healthy donors. Whereas all 30 or so donors provided naive and central memory subsets, regulatory and stem cell-like memory subsets were isolated from just 8 patients and roughly eight healthy donors. Summary of the overall study and its limitations: Shorter templates might have been favored by PCR, but patient and control samples were amplified and corrected together, so both groups would have been affected equally by any skew. Because cDNA was sequenced instead of genomic DNA, highly expressing activated cells could be over-represented, though the groups showed no difference in activation or CD3 levels. At VDJ recombination sites, patients with type 1 diabetes made fewer insertions and deleted more nucleotides, a pattern implying thymic rearrangement abnormalities. In all four CD4+ subsets, TCRB CDR3 length was moderately but significantly shorter in type 1 diabetes patients. The naive, central memory and regulatory TCRB repertoires appeared to resemble one another more closely among patients than among healthy donors. Because the HLA sub-analyses included only small numbers of individuals, any influence of HLA type on TCRB rearrangement was left unresolved.

This clone has a handful of counts. Its specific antigen is unknown. No base quality values were provided; no much bigger clone lies one nucleotide off. A single peripheral blood draw of roughly 0.11 L on average was collected from each donor into heparinised tubes. Naive, central memory, regulatory and stem cell-like memory CD4+ T cells were sorted on a BD FACSAria II using a panel including CD45RO, CCR7, CD25, CD127, CD95 and CD27. Purity was above 98% for every sorted population. PBMCs were isolated immediately by Lymphoprep density gradient centrifugation and stained directly without culture. So that batch effects would be minimized, each experiment stained and sorted samples in pairs, pairing one healthy donor with one patient. For CDR1 and CDR2, the germline V gene (reference sequence) lists GTSNPN and SVGIG. CDR3 length: 15 amino acids, cysteine to phenylalanine. Only the CDR3 portion is preserved as DNA: 45 bases, with reading frame beginning at the first base. V is shortened by 4 bases, J by 5 bases, and the region joining them spans 18 bases.

The High Capacity cDNA Reverse Transcription Kit was used to reverse transcribe all of the isolated RNA, meaning that expressed TCRB transcripts were what got sequenced. Deep immunoSEQ sequencing was applied to naive, central memory and regulatory T cell samples, giving an average of roughly 3.5 million total reads per sample. After sorted cells were lysed in RLT buffer, RNA was extracted with DNase-treated RNeasy Micro or Mini kits, with the choice depending on cell number. Each cell subset was processed on its own to prevent cross-contamination, while patient and healthy donor samples were processed together. The immunoSEQ multiplex PCR was used to amplify TCRB sequences from cDNA, yielding 87-bp fragments that span the CDR3 region. Sequencing of the amplicons was done on the Illumina HiSeq platform. Processing in the source paper ran as follows. PCR bias was computationally corrected using synthetic template baselines, reads within Hamming distance 2 were collapsed, and singletons that could not be merged were discarded. By aligning reads against IMGT, V, D and J genes, CDR3 length, and insertions or deletions at six rearrangement sites were assigned. Clonotype counts were normalized to sorted cell number within each subset before computing true diversity and Gini coefficients with the tcR R package. The overlap coefficient, calculated on TCRB nucleotide sequences, was used to quantify repertoire sharing. Held by TCRdb, this immuneACCESS table contains in-frame sequences only and omits some clones. Under half of the omission traces to an unresolved V gene where checked; the cause of the rest is unknown. The V and J calls and clone size were taken over from that table, and D and trimming were inferred from the DNA. The sample profile shows more than 150,000 clones; 8.5% to 14% of them were found once. Jointly, the top ten make up roughly 2% of the sample.

Sequencing was carried out using central memory CD4+ T cells from blood. The receptor chain draws on TRBV30 and TRBJ2-1; TRBD2 is possibly the D segment (5 matching bases). The TCR was taken from a man younger than 35 in good health. The DNA is TGTGCCTGGACTTACCCGGGGAGACTCGACAATGAGCAGTTCTTC. This is translated as CAWTYPGRLDNEQFF.